This T cell receptor beta chain was identified during a study of T cell responses to AZD1222 COVID-19 vaccine. Trimming removed 7 bases from V and 0 bases from J, with 9 bases in between. Germline-derived CDR1 and CDR2 are SQVTM and ANQGSEA. CDR3 size: 12 residues. On this clone: Its specificity is not known.

Study results and limitations: Regions 160-218 and 743-854 held dominance among vaccine-associated CD4 TCRs, which spanned spike.

This table comes from immunoSEQ multiplex PCR, and its TCRdb copy is limited to in-frame clones, with some not included. The profile shows 90,000 to 150,000 clones, more than 75% of them singletons. Sample: peripheral blood, taken on day 0 of AZD1222 vaccination. The chain has TRBV29-1 and TRBJ1-1; a possible D gene is TRBD1 (5 bases). The receptor was derived from an adult in good health. The CDR3 loop is CSAGGMNTEAFF. The CDR3 DNA reads TGCAGCGCGGGGGGGATGAACACTGAAGCTTTCTTT.